These 24 T cell receptor beta chains share one sample of origin, sequenced in a study of blood T cell repertoires in COVID-19. TCRdb keeps only in-frame clones here, not all; method: immunoSEQ multiplex PCR. This table has 430,000 or so clones, over 85% appearing once. The specimen was peripheral blood. The receptors here all came from a young man with COVID-19, enrolled during active disease.

The chain employs TRBV6-5 and TRBJ2-3; 7 bases map to TRBD1. CDR1 is MNHEY, CDR2 SVGAGI, per germline. V trimming: 2 bases; J trimming: 2 bases; junction bases outside the gene matches: 4. This CDR3 has 15 amino acids. The CDR3 protein is CASSYDRGPTDTQYF. The CDR3 nucleotides are TGTGCCAGCAGTTACGATAGGGGGCCCACAGATACGCAGTATTTT.

The V and J genes are TRBV7-3 and TRBJ1-1; D gene unclear. Germline CDR1 and CDR2: SGHTA and FQGTGA. This CDR3 is 13 amino acids long. V dropped 3 bases and J dropped 7 bases, with 12 bases sitting between them. The CDR3 coding sequence is TGTGCCAGCAGCTTCACTAGGCTCCATGAAGCTTTCTTT. As protein: CASSFTRLHEAFF.

The chain links TRBV6-5 to TRBJ1-4; D gene ambiguous. With 6 bases removed from V and 5 bases from J, the gap between germline ends came to 10 bases. Germline CDR1 reads MNHEY; CDR2 reads SVGAGI. This CDR3 contains 13 residues. The CDR3 is CASRGSSNEKLFF. The CDR3, as DNA: TGTGCCAGCAGGGGCAGCTCAAATGAAAAACTGTTTTTT.

The CDR3 loop reads CAWGRSGGVIQYF. CDR3 nucleotides: TGTGCCTGGGGACGGTCAGGAGGTGTCATTCAGTACTTC. The chain is built from TRBV30 and TRBJ2-4; D might be TRBD2 (5 bases). The germline V and J ends were trimmed by 5 bases and 9 bases, with 17 bases remaining between them. This CDR3 contains 13 residues. Per germline, CDR1 GTSNPN and CDR2 SVGIG (reference sequence).

The chain carries TRBV7-9 and TRBJ2-7; 9 nucleotides line up with TRBD1. The germline CDR1 and CDR2 sequences are SEHNR and FQNEAQ (reference sequence). This CDR3 has 16 amino acids. The J segment lost 0 bases and the V segment lost 4 bases, leaving 7 bases of the junction unmatched. The CDR3 loop is CASSSPQGQGSYEQYF. For the CDR3, the DNA is TGTGCCAGCAGCTCCCCGCAGGGACAGGGCTCCTACGAGCAGTACTTC.

The gene calls are TRBV5-1 and TRBJ1-1; D may be TRBD1 (5 bases). The V and J ends lost 4 bases and 3 bases respectively, with 19 bases between them. CDR3 size: 16 residues. Germline values: CDR1 SGHRS, CDR2 YFSETQ. CDR3 nucleotides: TGCGCCAGCAGCGTGGGGTACAGCCTAGGGGACACTGAAGCTTTCTTT. Its protein product is CASSVGYSLGDTEAFF.

In DNA form, the CDR3 reads TGTGCCAGCAGCCCTAGCGGAAGGACAGATACGCAGTATTTT. It yields the protein CASSPSGRTDTQYF. This chain links TRBV7-3 with TRBJ2-3; 7 bases line up with TRBD2. The CDR3 has 14 amino acids. The germline CDR1 and CDR2 sequences are SGHTA and FQGTGA. Trimming took 5 bases from V and 3 from J; bases not matched to a gene: 5.

This clone was detected only once. Germline is not matched at one junction end, which may reflect a read error. V gene TRBV19 combines with J gene TRBJ2-1, with 11 bases matching TRBD2. This CDR3 region has 13 residues. Germline values: CDR1 LNHDA, CDR2 SQIVND (reference sequence). CDR3 in amino acids: CASDSGRAFGGLF. CDR3 DNA sequence: TGTGCCAGCGATAGCGGGAGGGCCTTCGGAGGCCTCTTC.

The chain employs TRBV2 and TRBJ1-1, with 7 nucleotides matching TRBD1. Germline loops: CDR1 SNHLY, CDR2 FYNNEI. The CDR3 covers 14 residues. V dropped 5 bases and J dropped 5; count of bases not matched to a gene: 8. CDR3 region: CASSYRGGGTEAFF. CDR3 nucleotides: TGTGCCAGCAGTTACAGGGGAGGAGGAACTGAAGCTTTCTTT.

This clone was seen once. In DNA form, the CDR3 reads TGCAGCGCTGAGGTCCCTAGCCATGGCTACACCTTC. Translating it yields CSAEVPSHGYTF. This chain connects TRBV29-1 to TRBJ1-2; D not certain. Trimming cost V 7 bases and J 6 bases, with 15 bases left between them. The germline V gene encodes CDR1 SQVTM and CDR2 ANQGSEA. The CDR3 is 12 residues long.

This clone was counted once. The chain combines TRBV11-2 with TRBJ2-5; 9 nucleotides align to TRBD2. Germline assignment: CDR1 SGHAT and CDR2 FQNNGV. Trimming at V came to 5 bases and at J to 4 bases, leaving 5 bases not matched to a gene. The CDR3 length is 14 residues. CDR3 amino acids: CASSPGLAGETQYF. Here the CDR3 DNA reads TGTGCCAGCAGCCCGGGACTAGCAGGAGAGACCCAGTACTTC.

The rearrangement uses TRBV21-1 and TRBJ1-5. TRBV21-1 is a recognized pseudogene. CDR3 size: 14 residues. The DNA for the CDR3 is TGTGCCAGCAATACGGGAGGGGGCTGCCAGCCCCAGCATTTT. Residues: CASNTGGGCQPQHF.

The CDR3 sequence: CATSSRTSGRSGELFF. The CDR3 coding sequence is TGTGCCACCAGCAGCCGGACTAGCGGGAGGAGCGGGGAGCTGTTTTTT. This chain connects TRBV15 to TRBJ2-2; TRBD2 aligns across 14 bases. The V and J ends lost 3 bases and 7 bases, in that order; junction bases with no gene match: 4. The V gene's germline CDR1 is LNHNV and CDR2 YYDKDF (reference sequence). The CDR3 is made up of 16 amino acids.

The rearrangement uses TRBV7-9 and TRBJ1-2, with 7 bases fitting TRBD1. The CDR3 length is 13 residues. Germline assignment: CDR1 SEHNR and CDR2 FQNEAQ (reference sequence). V shed 3 bases and J 7 bases; nucleotides not matched to a gene: 5. The CDR3 loop reads CASSFLGGGGYTF. In DNA form, the CDR3 reads TGTGCCAGCAGCTTTCTAGGGGGCGGTGGCTACACCTTC.

The chain links TRBV6-5 to TRBJ1-6; tentatively, D is TRBD1 (5 bases). The V end was cut by 8 bases, the J end by 3 bases, with 14 bases between. Germline CDR1 and CDR2: MNHEY and SVGAGI. CDR3 length equals 15 residues. This chain's CDR3 is CASGTGGLYNSPLHF. In DNA form, the CDR3 reads TGTGCCAGCGGTACAGGCGGCCTCTATAATTCACCCCTCCACTTT.

In this sample, this clone turned up once. DNA of the CDR3: TGTGCCAGCAGTGAATACGGGACAGGGGGTTCACCCCTCCACTTT. Translating gives CASSEYGTGGSPLHF. The V gene is TRBV2, the J gene TRBJ1-6, with TRBD1 matching 11 bases. J gave up 9 bases and V 2 bases, and 3 bases lay outside the gene matches. Germline V gene data show CDR1 as SNHLY and CDR2 as FYNNEI. There are 15 residues in the CDR3. Looking up the rest from reference TRBV2 and TRBJ1-6 gives the full variable domain: EPEVTQTPSHQVTQMGQEVILRCVPISNHLYFYWYRQILGQKVEFLVSFYNNEISEKSEIFDDQFSVERPDGSNFTLKIRSTKLEDSAMYFCASSEYGTGGSPLHFGNGTRLTVT.

The J gene is TRBJ1-3, the V gene TRBV5-4; a weak D match, TRBD1 (5 bases). CDR3 length: 15 residues. Germline CDR1 is SGHNT and CDR2 is YYREEE (reference sequence). With 3 bases removed from V and 2 bases from J, the gap between germline ends came to 12 bases. The CDR3: CASSSDGGTGNTIYF. CDR3 nucleotide sequence: TGTGCCAGCAGCTCCGACGGGGGTACTGGAAACACCATATATTTT.

This sequence joins TRBV25-1 and TRBJ1-1; a possible D gene is TRBD1 (5 bases). This CDR3 is 14 amino acids long. V dropped 7 bases and J dropped 3 bases, with 15 bases sitting between them. Per germline, CDR1 MGHDK and CDR2 SYGVNS. CDR3 bases: TGTGCCAGCACCCTTTCAGGGTGGGACACTGAAGCTTTCTTT. This codes for CASTLSGWDTEAFF.

V and J are TRBV29-1 and TRBJ2-7; 9 nucleotides line up with TRBD2. CDR3 length: 13 residues. Trimming took 7 bases from V and 3 from J; bases not matched to a gene: 7. Germline V CDR1 and CDR2: SQVTM, ANQGSEA. The CDR3, as DNA: TGCAGCGCCGAGGGTAGCGGGAGCTACGAGCAGTACTTC. Encoded protein: CSAEGSGSYEQYF.

V and J are TRBV25-1 and TRBJ2-3; 12 positions match TRBD2. The V gene end was trimmed by 4 bases and the J gene end by 5 bases; junction bases not matched to a gene: 4. This CDR3 is 15 amino acids long. Germline CDR1 MGHDK, CDR2 SYGVNS. For the CDR3, the DNA is TGTGCCAGCAGTGCTCTAGCGGGGGGGCTAGATACGCAGTATTTT. This gives the protein CASSALAGGLDTQYF.

The chain combines TRBV5-1 with TRBJ1-1; D may be TRBD1 (6 bases). CDR3 length equals 14 residues. The V gene's germline CDR1 is SGHRS and CDR2 YFSETQ. V lost 0 bases and J 4 bases, leaving 10 bases between the germline ends. CDR3: CASSLEQGSTEAFF. CDR3 sequence (DNA): TGCGCCAGCAGCTTGGAGCAGGGGTCCACTGAAGCTTTCTTT.

This clone came up a few times. V gene TRBV7-9 combines with J gene TRBJ2-7; D is possibly TRBD2 (6 bases). Germline assignment: CDR1 SEHNR and CDR2 FQNEAQ (reference sequence). The CDR3 is 11 residues long. Trimming pared 8 bases from V and 6 bases from J, leaving 11 bases between. The CDR3 spells CASSSGSEQYF. The CDR3 bases are TGTGCCAGCTCGAGCGGGTCCGAGCAGTACTTC.

The chain uses TRBV15 and TRBJ2-7, with D tentatively TRBD1 (6 bases). Trimming took off 1 base at V and 2 bases at J, with 9 bases between the two ends. Germline V gene data show CDR1 as LNHNV and CDR2 as YYDKDF (reference sequence). The CDR3 is 14 amino acids. The CDR3 loop is CATSRAKGAYEQYF. The CDR3 DNA sequence: TGTGCCACCAGCAGAGCTAAGGGGGCCTACGAGCAGTACTTC.

V usage is TRBV5-1 and J usage is TRBJ2-3, with 9 bases matching TRBD1. The CDR3 consists of 16 residues. Per the germline V gene, CDR1 is SGHRS and CDR2 is YFSETQ. After removal of 4 bases from V and 3 bases from J, the junction contained 9 bases not matched to a gene. The DNA for the CDR3 is TGCGCCAGCAGCAAGCAGACAGGGGGTGAGACAGATACGCAGTATTTT. It yields the protein CASSKQTGGETDTQYF.